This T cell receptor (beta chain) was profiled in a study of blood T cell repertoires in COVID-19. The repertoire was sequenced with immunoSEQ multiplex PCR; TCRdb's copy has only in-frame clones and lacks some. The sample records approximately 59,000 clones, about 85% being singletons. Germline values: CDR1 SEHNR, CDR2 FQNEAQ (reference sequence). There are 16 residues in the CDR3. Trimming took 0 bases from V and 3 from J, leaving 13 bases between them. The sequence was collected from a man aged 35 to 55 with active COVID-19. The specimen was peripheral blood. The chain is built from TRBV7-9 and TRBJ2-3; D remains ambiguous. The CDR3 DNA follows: TGTGCCAGCAGCTTAGCGCGGTCTTCCCCAACAGATACGCAGTATTTT. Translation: CASSLARSSPTDTQYF.